Presented here are 16 T cell receptor beta chains from one specimen sequenced in a study of shared clonotypes between healthy human individuals. Clones were sequenced by immunoSEQ multiplex PCR, and TCRdb holds only the in-frame ones, with some missing. In the table there are 300,000 to 400,000 clones, approximately 79% of which are singletons. Sequencing used memory CD4+ T cells sorted from blood. The subset denotes: CD45RA-negative fraction. These TCRs come from a man in his thirties or forties in good health.

The CDR3 nucleotides read TGTGCCAGCAGTCCAACTCTAGCGGGAGGGGTAAATGAGCAGTTCTTC. It codes for CASSPTLAGGVNEQFF. The genes are TRBV7-3 and TRBJ2-1; 12 bases agree with TRBD2. V was clipped by 6 bases and J by 7 bases; unmatched bases: 10. Germline lookup yields CDR1 SGHTA and CDR2 FQGTGA. CDR3 length: 16 amino acids.

This clone has at least ten counts. CDR3 nucleotide sequence: TGCGCCAGCAGTGAGTTTGGGAATAGCGGGAGGCCCAATGAGCAGTTCTTC. Amino acids: CASSEFGNSGRPNEQFF. The genes are TRBV10-1 and TRBJ2-1; 10 nucleotides match TRBD2. The CDR3 consists of 17 residues. With 1 base clipped from V and 6 bases from J, the junction kept 9 bases outside the gene matches. The germline CDR1 and CDR2 sequences are WNHNN and SYGVQD (reference sequence).

This clone appeared once. V and J are TRBV27 and TRBJ2-5; TRBD2 agrees at 8 bases. The CDR3 is made up of 14 amino acids. The germline V gene encodes CDR1 MNHEY and CDR2 SMNVEV (reference sequence). V was pared by 3 bases and J by 4 bases, with 4 bases of the junction left unmatched. CDR3 region: CASSFREGRETQYF. The CDR3, as DNA: TGTGCCAGCAGTTTCCGGGAGGGCCGAGAGACCCAGTACTTC.

This chain links TRBV19 with TRBJ1-4, with unresolved D. This CDR3 has 11 residues. Germline V gene data show CDR1 as LNHDA and CDR2 as SQIVND (reference sequence). Trimming removed 6 bases at V and 4 bases at J, with 3 bases between. CDR3 region: CASSFNEKLFF. CDR3 DNA sequence: TGTGCCAGTAGCTTTAATGAAAAACTGTTTTTT.

The chain couples TRBV5-1 to TRBJ2-1; 8 positions agree with TRBD1. CDR1 is SGHRS and CDR2 is YFSETQ in the germline V gene. Trimming took 8 bases from V and 10 from J; bases not matched to a gene: 11. The CDR3 is made up of 13 amino acids. The CDR3 loop is CASRTGPVEEQFF. The DNA of the CDR3 is TGCGCCAGTAGGACAGGGCCCGTAGAAGAGCAGTTCTTC.

The chain couples TRBV5-5 to TRBJ2-1; D ambiguous. The V end lost 4 bases, the J end lost 2 bases, and 16 bases lay between the germline ends. Germline loops: CDR1 SGHKS, CDR2 YYEKEE (reference sequence). CDR3 length: 16 residues. The CDR3 nucleotides read TGTGCCAGCAGCATCCACTCCTCCAGTACCTACAATGAGCAGTTCTTC. Translation: CASSIHSSSTYNEQFF.

V is TRBV7-9 and J is TRBJ2-2; 9 bases agree with TRBD2. V gave up 0 bases and J gave up 6 bases; unmatched junction bases: 5. The CDR3 length is 16 residues. Germline loops: CDR1 SEHNR, CDR2 FQNEAQ (reference sequence). CDR3 amino acids: CASSLADSGSAGELFF. The CDR3 bases are TGTGCCAGCAGCTTAGCGGATAGCGGGAGTGCCGGGGAGCTGTTTTTT.

Concerning this clone: The junction does not match germline at one end; this may be a read error. The rearrangement links TRBV4-1 to TRBJ2-7, with TRBD2 matching 8 bases. Germline CDR1 and CDR2: MGHRA and YSYEKL. CDR3 size: 11 residues. The CDR3 spells CASSQNAGLVF. The CDR3 DNA sequence: TGCGCCAGCAGCCAAAACGCGGGACTAGTTTTC.

V gene TRBV4-3 combines with J gene TRBJ2-5; possibly TRBD1 or TRBD2 for D (6 bases each). Between the trimmed V and J ends, which lost 1 base and 4 bases, there was a span of 16 bases. Germline lookup yields CDR1 LGHNA and CDR2 YSLEER. The CDR3 has 16 amino acids. In DNA, the CDR3 is TGCGCCAGCAGCCAAGGAGGTATAGAGGGGGGAGAGACCCAGTACTTC. Protein sequence: CASSQGGIEGGETQYF.

The rearrangement links TRBV10-3 to TRBJ2-6; D is unresolved. Trimming removed 9 bases at V and 0 bases at J, with 6 bases between. The CDR3 is made up of 13 amino acids. Germline V lookup: CDR1 ENHRY, CDR2 SYGVKD. In DNA, the CDR3 is TGTGCCATTCGGTCCTCTGGGGCCAACGTCCTGACTTTC. It yields the protein CAIRSSGANVLTF.

The chain is built from TRBV14 and TRBJ2-7, with 10 bases lining up with TRBD1. This CDR3 has 13 residues. The V gene end was trimmed by 6 bases and the J gene end by 3 bases; junction bases not matched to a gene: 2. From germline, CDR1 is SGHDN and CDR2 FVKESK. CDR3 coding DNA: TGTGCCAGCAGTTGGACAGGGGGCTACGAGCAGTACTTC. Its translation is CASSWTGGYEQYF.

The rearrangement links TRBV10-3 to TRBJ1-2, with 7 bases that match TRBD1. This CDR3 has 11 residues. Looked up from germline, CDR1 is ENHRY and CDR2 is SYGVKD. The ends lost 7 bases at V and 7 bases at J; junction bases unmatched: 3. The DNA of the CDR3 is TGTGCCATCATGGGACAGAGTGGCTACACCTTC. This sequence encodes CAIMGQSGYTF.

The genes are TRBV29-1 and TRBJ1-1; tentatively, D is TRBD1 (5 bases). The CDR3 runs to 13 residues. Trimming pared 1 base from V and 4 bases from J, leaving 10 bases between. CDR1 is SQVTM and CDR2 is ANQGSEA in the germline V gene. Here the CDR3 reads CSVEVSGGTEAFF. The CDR3 DNA is TGCAGCGTTGAAGTTTCGGGGGGCACTGAAGCTTTCTTT.

V gene TRBV2 combines with J gene TRBJ1-1, with D maybe TRBD1 (6 bases). Germline-derived CDR1 and CDR2 are SNHLY and FYNNEI. CDR3 length: 12 amino acids. V lost 4 bases and J lost 6, with 9 bases in between. CDR3 in amino acids: CASSAQGSEAFF. The CDR3, as DNA: TGTGCCAGCAGTGCACAGGGATCTGAAGCTTTCTTT. Full variable domain (remainder filled in from reference TRBV2 and TRBJ1-1): EPEVTQTPSHQVTQMGQEVILRCVPISNHLYFYWYRQILGQKVEFLVSFYNNEISEKSEIFDDQFSVERPDGSNFTLKIRSTKLEDSAMYFCASSAQGSEAFFGQGTRLTVV.

J is TRBJ2-1 and V is TRBV11-3; 7 positions agree with TRBD2. The germline CDR1 and CDR2 sequences are SGHNT and YENEEA. With 1 base clipped from V and 9 bases from J, the junction kept 6 bases outside the gene matches. The CDR3 is 14 residues long. The CDR3 nucleotides read TGTGCCAGCAGCTTAGCGGGGGGAAGTGGTGAGCAGTTCTTC. This encodes CASSLAGGSGEQFF.

V gene TRBV7-9 combines with J gene TRBJ2-4, with D possibly called TRBD1 or TRBD2 (6 bases each). Germline V gives CDR1 SEHNR, CDR2 FQNEAQ (reference sequence). There are 18 residues in the CDR3. Trimming left V 6 bases short and J 6 bases short, with 27 bases between. The DNA of the CDR3 is TGTGCCAGCAGACAATACCAGGGGCGGTCGGGGGATGGAAACATTCAGTACTTC. Amino acids: CASRQYQGRSGDGNIQYF.